The sequence of this T cell receptor beta chain was determined in a study of spatial heterogeneity in lung cancer. Overall study context: Detection of beta-chain sequences consistently exceeded that of alpha-chain sequences.

This clonotype is medium-sized within its sample. The CDR3 totals 14 residues. With V trimmed by 4 bases and J by 6 bases, 9 bases remained unmatched. Time point given: sample taken at primary tumor resection. Unsorted whole RNA from tumor, nontumor lung or frozen PBMC underwent sequencing. Patients with untreated early-stage non-small cell lung cancer, numbering around 71, were the donors. Every cDNA TCR molecule received its own unique molecular identifier. TCRdb re-called the 5' RACE reads with MiXCR, one entry per CDR3 protein. This table has thousands of distinct CDR3 sequences, about 16% appearing once.

The TCR was taken from a male donor with early-stage non-small cell lung cancer. The genes are TRBV12-3 or TRBV12-4 and TRBJ2-7; TRBD1 matches 7 bases. The source material was normal lung tissue next to the tumor, sampled at surgery. In DNA form, the CDR3 reads TGTGCCAGCAGTTCCACAGGGGCGCTGACCGAGCAGTACTTC. It specifies CASSSTGALTEQYF.